This T cell receptor beta chain was recorded in a study of T cell changes during pregnancy in multiple sclerosis. Profiled with immunoSEQ multiplex PCR; TCRdb holds only in-frame clones, not every one. The sample carries 90,000 or so clones, 80% to 95% recorded once. The CDR3 covers 13 residues. With 6 bases removed from V and 4 bases from J, the gap between germline ends came to 12 bases. Germline values: CDR1 MNHNY, CDR2 SVGAGI (reference sequence). This receptor was obtained from a female donor in good health, enrolled as a control in a pregnancy study. The sequenced sample was peripheral blood, obtained in the first trimester of pregnancy. This chain uses TRBV6-6 with TRBJ1-1; possibly TRBD1 for D (6 bases). This CDR3 reads CASRSGTPTEAFF. The CDR3 nucleotides are TGTGCCAGCAGGTCCGGGACACCCACTGAAGCTTTCTTT.